This T cell receptor (beta chain) came from a study of tumor-infiltrating lymphocytes in localized non-small cell lung cancer. This clone was detected only a few times. Its specificity is unknown. General study points: Not all patients were TCR sequenced, owing to tissue quantity. Higher tumor T cell infiltration than in uninvolved lung was supported by TCRbeta sequencing.

The junction had 9 bases not matched to a gene; V was cut back by 4 bases and J by 7 bases. CDR1 LGHNT and CDR2 FRNRAP come from the germline V gene. The CDR3 runs to 16 residues. The repertoire was sequenced with immunoSEQ multiplex PCR; TCRdb's copy has only in-frame clones and lacks some. The table includes over 10,000 clones, nearly 85% detected once. The specimen sequenced was uninvolved lung tissue not adjacent to the tumor. The chain is built from TRBV12-5 and TRBJ2-5, with TRBD2 matching 13 bases. The sequence was obtained from a human donor with non-small cell lung cancer. CDR3 loop: CASGSGLAGTRGTQYF. In DNA, the CDR3 is TGTGCTAGTGGTTCGGGACTAGCGGGGACCCGAGGGACCCAGTACTTC.